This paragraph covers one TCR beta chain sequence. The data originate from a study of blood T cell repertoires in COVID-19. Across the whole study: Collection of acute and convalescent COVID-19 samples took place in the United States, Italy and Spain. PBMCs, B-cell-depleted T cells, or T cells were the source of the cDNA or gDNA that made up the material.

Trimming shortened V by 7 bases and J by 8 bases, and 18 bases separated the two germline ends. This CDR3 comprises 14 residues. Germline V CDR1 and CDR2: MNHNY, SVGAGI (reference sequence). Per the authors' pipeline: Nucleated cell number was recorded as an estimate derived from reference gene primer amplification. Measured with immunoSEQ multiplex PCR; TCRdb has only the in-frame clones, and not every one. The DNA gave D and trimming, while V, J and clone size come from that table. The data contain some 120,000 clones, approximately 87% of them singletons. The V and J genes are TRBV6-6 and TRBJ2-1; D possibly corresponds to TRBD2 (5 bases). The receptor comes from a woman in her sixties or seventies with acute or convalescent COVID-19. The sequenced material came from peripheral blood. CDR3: CASTPLGGIYEQFF. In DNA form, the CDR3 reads TGTGCCAGCACCCCATTAGGAGGAATCTATGAGCAGTTCTTC.